A single sample is the source of the 13 T cell receptor beta chains below, sequenced in a study of blood T cell repertoires in COVID-19. Measured with immunoSEQ multiplex PCR; TCRdb has only the in-frame clones, and not every one. The sample lists tens of thousands of clones, 91% seen once, with around 7% in the top ten. Sequences were obtained from peripheral blood. Every receptor here comes from a man aged 35-49 years with COVID-19, enrolled during active disease.

This clone is a singleton in its sample. The chain links TRBV7-3 to TRBJ1-1; TRBD1 might be the D (5 bases). The CDR3 has 13 residues. Trimming removed 11 bases from V and 0 bases from J, with 13 bases in between. CDR1 is SGHTA, CDR2 FQGTGA, per germline. DNA for the CDR3: TGTGCCGTCTCTTTAGGGGTGAACACTGAAGCTTTCTTT. Translated: CAVSLGVNTEAFF.

The rearrangement joins TRBV3-1 (or the pseudogene TRBV3-2) to TRBJ1-2, with no clear D. CDR3 length: 14 residues. CDR1 and CDR2 (germline): LGHDT, YNNKEL (reference sequence). V dropped 4 bases and J dropped 5 bases, with 14 bases sitting between them. The chain's CDR3 is CASSPLLSGYGYTF. The DNA of the CDR3 is TGTGCCAGCAGCCCTCTCCTGAGCGGGTATGGCTACACCTTC.

The chain recombines TRBV28 with TRBJ2-7; 11 nucleotides agree with TRBD2. Germline CDR1 MDHEN, CDR2 SYDVKM. The CDR3 sequence is 17 residues long. The trim removed 7 bases at V and 4 bases at J, leaving 15 bases unmatched. DNA of the CDR3: TGTGCCAGCAAAGCAGGGAGTAGCGGGGGGGCCTGGTACGAGCAGTACTTC. It is translated as CASKAGSSGGAWYEQYF. Full variable domain (outside the CDR3, taken from reference TRBV28 and TRBJ2-7): DVKVTQSSRYLVKRTGEKVFLECVQDMDHENMFWYRQDPGLGLRLIYFSYDVKMKEKGDIPEGYSVSREKKERFSLILESASTNQTSMYLCASKAGSSGGAWYEQYFGPGTRLTVT.

This clone was seen once. V usage is TRBV11-2 and J usage is TRBJ2-5; 7 nucleotides line up with TRBD1. Germline CDR1 SGHAT, CDR2 FQNNGV. Unmatched junction bases numbered 4, after V lost 1 base and J lost 2 bases. CDR3 size: 15 residues. The CDR3 DNA follows: TGTGCCAGCAGCTTAGGACAGGGAAGACAAGAGACCCAGTACTTC. Encoded protein: CASSLGQGRQETQYF.

This chain links TRBV27 with TRBJ1-2, with D perhaps TRBD1 (5 bases). Germline V gene sequence: CDR1 MNHEY, CDR2 SMNVEV (reference sequence). V dropped 4 bases and J dropped 4 bases, with 10 bases sitting between them. This CDR3 has 13 amino acids. The CDR3 here is CASSSDRGYGYTF. In nucleotides, the CDR3 is TGTGCCAGCAGTTCCGACAGAGGCTATGGCTACACCTTC.

The genes are TRBV6-5 and TRBJ2-1, with a tentative D call TRBD1 (6 bases). The CDR3 loop spans 15 amino acids. V shed 3 bases and J shed 6 bases, with 15 bases lying between them. Germline lookup yields CDR1 MNHEY and CDR2 SVGAGI. The CDR3 region is CASSYLGALVNEQFF. CDR3 sequence (DNA): TGTGCCAGCAGTTATTTGGGGGCCCTTGTCAATGAGCAGTTCTTC.

The chain combines TRBV28 with TRBJ1-1; maybe TRBD1 (6 bases). This CDR3 has 13 amino acids. CDR1 is MDHEN and CDR2 is SYDVKM in the germline V gene. V dropped 5 bases and J dropped 6 bases, with 13 bases sitting between them. The CDR3 is CASSRGARAEAFF. The CDR3 DNA sequence: TGTGCCAGCAGTCGGGGGGCGCGCGCTGAAGCTTTCTTT.

This chain connects TRBV5-1 to TRBJ2-5; 10 nucleotides match TRBD2. Trimming cost V 4 bases and J 12 bases; bases outside gene matches: 3. The CDR3 covers 11 residues. The germline V gene encodes CDR1 SGHRS and CDR2 YFSETQ. The CDR3 DNA sequence: TGCGCCAGCAGCGGTGGACTAGCGGAGTACTTC. Translation gives CASSGGLAEYF.

The gene calls are TRBV6-1 and TRBJ2-6, with D possibly matching TRBD2 (5 bases). Trimming removed 0 bases from V and 4 bases from J, with 16 bases in between. This CDR3 has 18 amino acids. Germline V CDR1 and CDR2: MNHNS, SASEGT. CDR3 DNA: TGTGCCAGCAGTGAAGCGCGGGTCGGGGTGGCCGGGGCCAACGTCCTGACTTTC. Translating it yields CASSEARVGVAGANVLTF.

The genes are TRBV7-2 and TRBJ2-2, with D possibly TRBD1 on 5 matching bases. Germline CDR1 SGHTA, CDR2 FQGNSA. The V end lost 2 bases, the J end lost 4 bases, and 8 bases lay between the germline ends. The CDR3 is made up of 14 amino acids. CDR3 bases: TGTGCCAGCAGCTTACCAGACAGCACCGGGGAGCTGTTTTTT. This translates into CASSLPDSTGELFF.

J is TRBJ2-1 and V is TRBV10-2, with 13 bases identical to TRBD2. The CDR3 is made up of 16 amino acids. Trimming cost V 2 bases and J 9 bases; bases outside gene matches: 7. Germline CDR1 reads WSHSY; CDR2 reads SAAADI. The chain's CDR3 is CASSERGTSGVGEQFF. The CDR3 DNA reads as TGCGCCAGCAGTGAGAGGGGGACTAGCGGGGTGGGTGAGCAGTTCTTC.

The genes are TRBV28 and TRBJ1-2; 7 positions match TRBD1. Germline-derived CDR1 and CDR2 are MDHEN and SYDVKM. The CDR3 consists of 14 residues. The V and J ends lost 4 bases and 6 bases, in that order; junction bases with no gene match: 8. The CDR3 loop is CASSYPGGQDGYTF. The CDR3 nucleotides are TGTGCCAGCAGTTACCCAGGGGGGCAGGATGGCTACACCTTC.

Written as DNA, the CDR3 is TGTGCCAGCAGCTTAGAGATCCTGGGGGGGACTGAAGCTTTCTTT. Residues: CASSLEILGGTEAFF. This sequence joins TRBV7-2 and TRBJ1-1, with D maybe TRBD1 (5 bases). Germline V gives CDR1 SGHTA, CDR2 FQGNSA. V lost 1 base, J lost 5 bases, and 14 bases lay in between. The CDR3 is made up of 15 amino acids.